This T cell receptor (beta chain) was found in a study of beta chain features in type 1 diabetes. Expressed TCRB transcripts were sequenced because the isolated RNA had all been reverse transcribed beforehand. The table came from immunoSEQ multiplex PCR; TCRdb's copy has only in-frame clones and leaves some out. Of 200,000 to 250,000 clones detected, about 11% appear once; the ten largest clones hold approximately 1.4%. This clone was recorded a few times. The source is a man aged 18 to 35 in good health. Input material: central memory CD4+ T cells from blood.

CDR3 sequence (DNA): TGTGCCTGGAGTGTACGGAAGACCTCTGGAAACACCATATATTTT. Translated: CAWSVRKTSGNTIYF. The chain links TRBV30 to TRBJ1-3; D gene ambiguous. Trimming stripped 0 bases from V and 0 bases from J, with 9 bases between. Germline values: CDR1 GTSNPN, CDR2 SVGIG (reference sequence). The CDR3 length is 15 residues.